This T cell receptor (beta chain) originates from a study of cytomegalovirus exposure and HLA in healthy donors. Overall study: The approximately 120 million unique TCR beta sequences, from roughly 170 million T cells, were found by an earlier analysis. Study observations and caveats: Associated with HLA alleles at 0.05 false discovery rate in a later analysis were 16,951 TCR beta sequences.

The PCR was carried out with 60 Vbeta primers and 13 Jbeta primers. Produced via immunoSEQ multiplex PCR; TCRdb's table is partial and in-frame only. The repertoire holds about 150,000 clones, over 70% seen once, with more than 6.5% in the top ten. As to this clone: What it binds is not known.

This CDR3 has 14 amino acids. V was pared by 5 bases and J by 5 bases, with 12 bases between. Per germline, CDR1 WNHNN and CDR2 SYGVQD (reference sequence). The source material was PBMCs. This chain joins TRBV10-1 and TRBJ2-2, with D tentatively TRBD1 (5 bases). This sequence was found in a man aged 30 to 39 in good health and CMV-seronegative. The CDR3 region has the DNA TGCGCCAGCAGTCCTCAGGGCGATACCGGGGAGCTGTTTTTT. Translated, it gives CASSPQGDTGELFF.